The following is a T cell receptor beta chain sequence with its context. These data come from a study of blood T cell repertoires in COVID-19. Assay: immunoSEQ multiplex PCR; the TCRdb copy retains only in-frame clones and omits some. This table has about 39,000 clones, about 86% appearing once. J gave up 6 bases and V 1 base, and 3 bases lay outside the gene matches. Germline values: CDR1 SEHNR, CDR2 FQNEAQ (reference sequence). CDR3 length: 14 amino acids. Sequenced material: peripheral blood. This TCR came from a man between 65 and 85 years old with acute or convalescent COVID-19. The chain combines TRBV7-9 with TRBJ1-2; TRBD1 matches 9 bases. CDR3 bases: TGTGCCAGCAGCTTAGACAGGGGGCTTAATGGCTACACCTTC. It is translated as CASSLDRGLNGYTF.